Listed here are 29 T cell receptor beta chains from one sample, sequenced in a study of blood T cell repertoires in COVID-19. The data were produced by immunoSEQ multiplex PCR, yet TCRdb's version contains in-frame clones alone and is incomplete. The sample includes more than 150,000 clones, about 77% seen only once; the top ten take 2.5% to 3%. Sequenced: peripheral blood. These receptors all come from a woman older than 75 with active or convalescent COVID-19.

This clone turned up a few times. The chain joins TRBV11-3 to TRBJ2-3, with 10 bases fitting TRBD2. This CDR3 spans 15 amino acids. Looked up from germline, CDR1 is SGHNT and CDR2 is YENEEA. After removal of 2 bases from V and 5 bases from J, the junction contained 4 bases not matched to a gene. The chain's CDR3 is CASSLPSGGVDTQYF. CDR3 in DNA: TGTGCCAGCAGCTTACCGAGCGGGGGGGTAGATACGCAGTATTTT.

The chain recombines TRBV6-5 with TRBJ2-1; 15 nucleotides line up with TRBD2. Per germline, CDR1 MNHEY and CDR2 SVGAGI. The CDR3 covers 14 residues. The V and J ends lost 10 bases and 15 bases, in that order; junction bases with no gene match: 13. Here the CDR3 reads CATGTSGGSRFRFF. The CDR3 nucleotides are TGTGCCACCGGGACTAGCGGGGGGTCTCGATTTCGGTTCTTC.

The chain recombines TRBV19 with TRBJ2-1, with 7 bases that match TRBD2. Germline CDR1 reads LNHDA; CDR2 reads SQIVND (reference sequence). This CDR3 has 15 residues. Trimming cost V 5 bases and J 5 bases; bases outside gene matches: 9. CDR3 bases: TGTGCCAGTAGTCCCCGGACTAGTTACGACAATGAGCAGTTCTTC. It codes for CASSPRTSYDNEQFF.

This sequence joins TRBV7-9 and TRBJ1-2, with TRBD1 identical over 8 bases. The V gene's germline CDR1 is SEHNR and CDR2 FQNEAQ (reference sequence). This CDR3 has 19 residues. V trimming: 1 base; J trimming: 4 bases; junction bases outside the gene matches: 17. The CDR3, as DNA: TGTGCCAGCAGCTTAGTAGGAAGCGGACCGGGACAGGTGGGCTATGGCTACACCTTC. This encodes CASSLVGSGPGQVGYGYTF. The full variable domain, in which reference TRBV7-9 and TRBJ1-2 provide the parts outside the CDR3, is DTGVSQNPRHKITKRGQNVTFRCDPISEHNRLYWYRQTLGQGPEFLTYFQNEAQLEKSRLLSDRFSAERPKGSFSTLEIQRTEQGDSAMYLCASSLVGSGPGQVGYGYTFGSGTRLTVV.

The V and J genes are TRBV30 and TRBJ1-4; 12 bases map to TRBD1. The CDR3 has 14 residues. Germline V lookup: CDR1 GTSNPN, CDR2 SVGIG (reference sequence). J was trimmed by 8 bases and V by 5 bases; bases with no gene match: 6. CDR3 loop: CAWARDRGLEKLFF. The DNA for the CDR3 is TGTGCCTGGGCGAGGGACAGGGGGCTGGAAAAACTGTTTTTT.

This clone appeared a few times. The chain is built from TRBV9 and TRBJ2-7; a possible D gene is TRBD1 (5 bases). Germline V gene sequence: CDR1 SGDLS, CDR2 YYNGEE. The length of the CDR3 is 16 residues. Trimming stripped 3 bases from V and 0 bases from J, with 16 bases between. CDR3 bases: TGTGCCAGCAGCGACCCTGGGGCAGGCAGCTCCTACGAGCAGTACTTC. It is translated as CASSDPGAGSSYEQYF.

The chain has TRBV10-2 and TRBJ1-2, with D perhaps TRBD1 (5 bases). V shed 0 bases and J shed 6 bases, with 14 bases lying between them. The CDR3 totals 15 residues. Germline lookup yields CDR1 WSHSY and CDR2 SAAADI. The CDR3 sequence is CASSESGARVDGYTF. CDR3 sequence (DNA): TGCGCCAGCAGTGAGTCAGGGGCCAGGGTTGATGGCTACACCTTC.

The genes are TRBV7-6 and TRBJ2-6, with D uncertain. In germline, CDR1 is SGHVS, CDR2 FNYEAQ. CDR3 size: 16 residues. Trimming left V 0 bases short and J 0 bases short, with 6 bases between. This chain's CDR3 is CASSLAEDSGANVLTF. The CDR3 DNA reads TGTGCCAGCAGCTTAGCTGAGGACTCTGGGGCCAACGTCCTGACTTTC.

The J gene is TRBJ2-3, the V gene TRBV4-3, with D perhaps TRBD2 (6 bases). The CDR3 consists of 16 residues. The germline gives CDR1 LGHNA, CDR2 YSLEER. The V gene lost 4 bases and the J gene lost 1 base, with 15 bases spanning the gap. DNA for the CDR3: TGCGCCAGCAGCCGGAGGGGCGGCCTGGGCACAGATACGCAGTATTTT. This encodes CASSRRGGLGTDTQYF.

This chain joins TRBV7-9 and TRBJ1-2; TRBD1 matches at 8 bases. The junction had 3 bases not matched to a gene; V was cut back by 5 bases and J by 4 bases. CDR1 is SEHNR, CDR2 FQNEAQ, per germline (reference sequence). CDR3 length: 13 residues. CDR3 sequence: CASSPDRGYGYTF. CDR3 bases: TGTGCCAGCAGCCCCGACAGGGGCTATGGCTACACCTTC.

V usage is TRBV28 and J usage is TRBJ2-7, with TRBD2 as a possible D gene (5 bases). The CDR3 extends over 13 amino acids. Trimming removed 5 bases at V and 2 bases at J, with 10 bases between. Germline values: CDR1 MDHEN, CDR2 SYDVKM. The CDR3 sequence: CASSRRAPYEQYF. CDR3 bases: TGTGCCAGCAGTAGGCGGGCCCCCTACGAGCAGTACTTC. The full variable domain, its missing parts supplied by reference TRBV28 and TRBJ2-7, is DVKVTQSSRYLVKRTGEKVFLECVQDMDHENMFWYRQDPGLGLRLIYFSYDVKMKEKGDIPEGYSVSREKKERFSLILESASTNQTSMYLCASSRRAPYEQYFGPGTRLTVT.

J is TRBJ1-6 and V is TRBV28; 9 bases agree with TRBD1. CDR3 length: 16 residues. The germline V gene encodes CDR1 MDHEN and CDR2 SYDVKM. The J segment lost 7 bases and the V segment lost 2 bases, leaving 6 bases of the junction unmatched. Written as DNA, the CDR3 is TGTGCCAGCAGTTTAAGGGTCGGGACAGGGAATTCACCCCTCCACTTT. Protein product: CASSLRVGTGNSPLHF.

The CDR3 loop reads CASSPRGGLQETQYF. DNA of the CDR3: TGTGCCAGCTCTCCCAGGGGAGGGCTCCAAGAGACCCAGTACTTC. The rearrangement uses TRBV18 and TRBJ2-5; D may be TRBD2 (7 bases). The V end lost 6 bases, the J end lost 1 base, and 15 bases lay between the germline ends. CDR3 length equals 15 residues. Germline V gene sequence: CDR1 KGHSH, CDR2 LQKENI.

This chain links TRBV5-1 with TRBJ2-3; possible D gene TRBD1, 6 bases. The CDR3 is 14 residues long. The germline gives CDR1 SGHRS, CDR2 YFSETQ. Trimming removed 0 bases from V and 3 bases from J, with 8 bases in between. CDR3: CASSLDRATDTQYF. DNA for the CDR3: TGCGCCAGCAGCTTGGACAGGGCGACAGATACGCAGTATTTT. Complete variable domain (other parts from reference TRBV5-1 and TRBJ2-3): KAGVTQTPRYLIKTRGQQVTLSCSPISGHRSVSWYQQTPGQGLQFLFEYFSETQRNKGNFPGRFSGRQFSNSRSEMNVSTLELGDSALYLCASSLDRATDTQYFGPGTRLTVL.

In its sample, this clone was seen once. The V call is TRBV7-6, the J call TRBJ1-2; 9 positions match TRBD1. Per germline, CDR1 SGHVS and CDR2 FNYEAQ. V was clipped by 1 base and J by 4 bases; unmatched bases: 4. The CDR3 length is 15 residues. The DNA of the CDR3 is TGTGCCAGCAGCTTAGGGACAGGGGAACTCTATGGCTACACCTTC. This encodes CASSLGTGELYGYTF.

This clone was recorded a few times. The chain employs TRBV25-1 and TRBJ1-6, with D unresolved. Germline loops: CDR1 MGHDK, CDR2 SYGVNS. The CDR3 runs to 13 residues. Trimming stripped 7 bases from V and 7 bases from J, with 11 bases between. The CDR3 region is CASTLGLNSPLHF. As DNA, the CDR3 is TGTGCCAGCACTCTTGGGCTCAATTCACCCCTCCACTTT. The full variable domain, its missing parts supplied by reference TRBV25-1 and TRBJ1-6, is EADIYQTPRYLVIGTGKKITLECSQTMGHDKMYWYQQDPGMELHLIHYSYGVNSTEKGDLSSESTVSRIRTEHFPLTLESARPSHTSQYLCASTLGLNSPLHFGNGTRLTVT.

In its sample, this clone was seen many times. The rearrangement uses TRBV2 and TRBJ2-1, with 7 bases fitting TRBD2. The germline CDR1 and CDR2 sequences are SNHLY and FYNNEI. The CDR3 spans 14 residues. This CDR3 reads CASRPRPRGNEQFF. The CDR3 DNA follows: TGTGCTTCCCGTCCGAGGCCGCGGGGGAATGAGCAGTTCTTC.

The rearrangement uses TRBV6-5 and TRBJ1-5, with TRBD1 matching over 7 bases. The CDR3 is made up of 16 amino acids. V lost 4 bases to trimming and J lost 0 bases; unmatched junction nucleotides: 6. Germline loops: CDR1 MNHEY, CDR2 SVGAGI. The CDR3 region has the DNA TGTGCCAGCAGTTCCCGGACAGGCGATAGCAATCAGCCCCAGCATTTT. Translating it yields CASSSRTGDSNQPQHF.

This clone was detected a few times. The chain employs TRBV6-5 and TRBJ2-7; D possibly corresponds to TRBD2 (5 bases). V lost 2 bases and J 6 bases, leaving 14 bases between the germline ends. From germline, CDR1 is MNHEY and CDR2 SVGAGI. The CDR3 length is 14 residues. The CDR3 region has the DNA TGTGCCAGCAGTTACGCGGGCGCAGGTCTCGAGCAGTACTTC. Amino acids: CASSYAGAGLEQYF.

CDR3 sequence: CASSQDGRDRYQETQYF. The CDR3 nucleotides read TGCGCCAGCAGCCAAGACGGACGGGACAGGTACCAAGAGACCCAGTACTTC. V gene TRBV4-1 combines with J gene TRBJ2-5; 8 bases are a match to TRBD1. This CDR3 region has 17 residues. Germline-derived CDR1 and CDR2 are MGHRA and YSYEKL. V shed 0 bases, J shed 0 bases, and the junction held 6 bases outside the gene matches.

The chain carries TRBV6-5 and TRBJ2-4, with a tentative D call TRBD2 (5 bases). The germline V gene encodes CDR1 MNHEY and CDR2 SVGAGI. Between the trimmed V and J ends, which lost 4 bases and 1 base, there was a span of 14 bases. The CDR3 has 16 residues. The CDR3 spells CASSSSQSGAKNIQYF. The CDR3 coding sequence is TGTGCCAGCAGTTCATCTCAGTCGGGGGCCAAAAACATTCAGTACTTC.

The chain's CDR3 is CASSPLGSLVRTEAFF. CDR3 sequence (DNA): TGTGCCAGTAGTCCCCTGGGGAGTCTCGTTCGGACTGAAGCTTTCTTT. This chain links TRBV19 with TRBJ1-1; D not certain. V lost 5 bases and J lost 5, with 21 bases in between. The germline gives CDR1 LNHDA, CDR2 SQIVND (reference sequence). This CDR3 region has 16 residues.

The J gene is TRBJ1-2, the V gene TRBV6-5; D gene uncertain. The CDR3 runs 12 residues. Per germline, CDR1 MNHEY and CDR2 SVGAGI. V gave up 4 bases and J gave up 4 bases, with 7 bases separating them. The CDR3 nucleotides are TGTGCCAGCAGTTCCCCCGGCTATGGCTACACCTTC. Residues: CASSSPGYGYTF.

The chain combines TRBV6-5 with TRBJ1-5; 9 positions match TRBD1. This CDR3 contains 14 residues. Trimming at V came to 6 bases and at J to 6 bases, leaving 6 bases not matched to a gene. From germline, CDR1 is MNHEY and CDR2 SVGAGI. CDR3 amino acids: CASRTGGRGQPQHF. Written as DNA, the CDR3 is TGTGCCAGCAGGACAGGGGGGCGAGGTCAGCCCCAGCATTTT.

This clone was counted only a few times. The J gene is TRBJ1-5, the V gene TRBV15; D gene uncertain. In germline, CDR1 is LNHNV, CDR2 YYDKDF (reference sequence). This CDR3 has 16 amino acids. Trimming removed 3 bases at V and 1 base at J, with 13 bases between. DNA of the CDR3: TGTGCCACCAGCAGCAGAACCGGGAACAGCAATCAGCCCCAGCATTTT. It encodes CATSSRTGNSNQPQHF.

This chain connects TRBV29-1 to TRBJ2-5; 11 bases map to TRBD2. The CDR3 spans 15 residues. CDR1 and CDR2 (germline): SQVTM, ANQGSEA. The J segment lost 5 bases and the V segment lost 3 bases, leaving 8 bases of the junction unmatched. The CDR3 loop is CSVDLLAGGFETQYF. CDR3 sequence (DNA): TGCAGCGTTGACCTGCTAGCGGGGGGTTTTGAGACCCAGTACTTC.

This rearrangement joins TRBV6-5 to TRBJ2-7; TRBD1 matches at 7 bases. The junction had 8 bases not matched to a gene; V was cut back by 7 bases and J by 2 bases. The length of the CDR3 is 14 residues. CDR1 is MNHEY, CDR2 SVGAGI, per germline. As DNA, the CDR3 is TGTGCCAGCAATATCTACAGGGGACCCTACGAGCAGTACTTC. Encoded protein: CASNIYRGPYEQYF.

The V call is TRBV19, the J call TRBJ1-5; possibly TRBD1 for D (5 bases). Germline CDR1 reads LNHDA; CDR2 reads SQIVND (reference sequence). The length of the CDR3 is 14 residues. V was trimmed by 5 bases and J by 6 bases, leaving 14 bases between them. CDR3 nucleotide sequence: TGTGCCAGTAGTGATATAAGGGGCGGTCAGCCCCAGCATTTT. It yields the protein CASSDIRGGQPQHF. The full variable domain, with the rest looked up from reference TRBV19 and TRBJ1-5, is DGGITQSPKYLFRKEGQNVTLSCEQNLNHDAMYWYRQDPGQGLRLIYYSQIVNDFQKGDIAEGYSVSREKKESFPLTVTSAQKNPTAFYLCASSDIRGGQPQHFGDGTRLSIL.

This clone occurred once. The rearrangement links TRBV7-3 to TRBJ2-1; TRBD2 agrees at 15 bases. The CDR3 extends over 22 amino acids. V was clipped by 0 bases and J by 9 bases; unmatched bases: 21. The V gene's germline CDR1 is SGHTA and CDR2 FQGTGA. The CDR3 spells CASSLTRSSGIGLAGGQFEQFF. The CDR3 bases are TGTGCCAGCAGCTTAACGCGCTCGAGCGGGATCGGACTAGCGGGGGGGCAGTTTGAGCAGTTCTTC.